The entry that follows covers one T cell receptor (beta chain) sequence. Antigen: not known. Stated time point: blood 2 weeks post-SBRT. Treatment here: 15 Gy SBRT to primary tumor, nephrectomy 4 weeks later. Blood was sampled at baseline, 2 weeks and 4 weeks after SBRT. These data belong to a study of radiation and T cells in renal cell carcinoma. Findings and limits, study-wide: Pretreatment tumor biopsies were lacking, so baseline clonotypes are unknown.

Trimming cost V 0 bases and J 3 bases; bases outside gene matches: 10. Germline CDR1 reads KGHSH; CDR2 reads LQKENI. The CDR3 is 18 amino acids. TCRdb's table, derived via immunoSEQ multiplex PCR, lists solely in-frame clones and lacks some. The sample has around 70,000 clones, 82% seen once. The receptor comes from a man in his fifties or sixties with renal cell carcinoma. The source material was blood, sampled from a patient whose treatment included radiotherapy and nephrectomy. The chain recombines TRBV18 with TRBJ1-4, with 7 positions matching TRBD1. The DNA for the CDR3 is TGTGCCAGCTCACCACCCGGTCGATTGACAGGGTCTAATGAAAAACTGTTTTTT. It translates to CASSPPGRLTGSNEKLFF.